The 3 T cell receptor beta chains given below trace back to one sample, sequenced in a study of shared clonotypes between healthy human individuals. Repertoires were generated with immunoSEQ multiplex PCR, while TCRdb's copy carries only in-frame clones and drops some. In the table there are more than 2 million clones, 85% to 95% of which are singletons. Sequences were obtained from naive CD4+ T cells sorted from blood. Subset specified: CD45RA+ positively selected. Every receptor here comes from a man aged 18 to 30 in good health.

The V call is TRBV7-2, the J call TRBJ2-5; D is uncertain. The CDR3 is made up of 14 amino acids. The V end was cut by 3 bases, the J end by 4 bases, with 12 bases between. Germline CDR1 reads SGHTA; CDR2 reads FQGNSA. The CDR3 loop is CASSFQALGETQYF. The CDR3 bases are TGTGCCAGCAGCTTCCAGGCCCTCGGAGAGACCCAGTACTTC.

This chain uses TRBV10-3 with TRBJ1-2, with no clear D. V was shortened by 3 bases and J by 8 bases, with 13 bases between the two germline ends. CDR3 length: 13 amino acids. The V gene's germline CDR1 is ENHRY and CDR2 SYGVKD. The CDR3 protein is CAISDGEPGGYTF. The CDR3 nucleotides are TGTGCCATCAGTGACGGGGAACCCGGCGGCTACACCTTC.

The genes are TRBV11-1 and TRBJ2-2, with 7 bases matching TRBD1. Germline V gene lookup returns CDR1 SGHAT and CDR2 FQDESV (reference sequence). The CDR3 runs to 15 residues. The V segment lost 5 bases and the J segment 5 bases; nucleotides outside the gene matches: 8. CDR3 nucleotides: TGTGCCAGCAGCCCGTGGACAGGACAGACCGGGGAGCTGTTTTTT. This translates into CASSPWTGQTGELFF.